The clone carrying this T cell receptor (beta chain) was detected a few times. Its antigen remains unidentified. The V and J ends lost 2 bases and 1 base respectively, with 7 bases between them. The CDR3 is made up of 15 amino acids. The V gene's germline CDR1 is SGHRS and CDR2 YFSETQ. The source of the sample is a study of cytomegalovirus exposure and HLA in healthy donors. Overall study: A prior analysis found 117 million unique TCR beta sequences from around 180 million T cells. Study-wide points: A few V segments could not be told apart, such as TRBV6-2 and TRBV6-3, and were left out. TCR beta V segments were, for the most part, productive about 87% or about 30% of the time in an earlier analysis.

The PCR had 60 Vbeta and 13 Jbeta primers. Original processing methods: Later analysis identified approximately 88 million unique TCR beta chains, 10 million to 12 million shared. Only in-frame clones appear in the TCRdb table, and some are missing; sequencing was by immunoSEQ multiplex PCR. V, J and clone size are taken as reported in that table, and D and trimming were inferred from the DNA itself. Of 65,000 to 100,000 clones in the sample, around 79% are singletons; the top ten hold roughly 14%. The clonotype originates from a middle-aged woman in good health and CMV-seropositive. The chain recombines TRBV5-1 with TRBJ2-6, with D possibly TRBD1 on 5 matching bases. Sequenced: PBMCs. CDR3 nucleotide sequence: TGCGCCAGCAGCTTAAGACAGTCTGGGGCCAACGTCCTGACTTTC. It specifies CASSLRQSGANVLTF.